The subject of this entry is one T cell receptor beta chain. The record originates from a study of blood T cell repertoires in COVID-19. About the study: The cDNA or gDNA used as material had been derived from T cells, B-cell-depleted T cells, or PBMCs.

Authors' processing steps: Nucleated cell counts were estimated from reference gene primer amplification. Only in-frame clones appear in the TCRdb table, and some are missing; sequencing was by immunoSEQ multiplex PCR. That table furnishes V, J and clone size, whereas the DNA furnished D and trimming. The sample has about 350,000 clones, about 90% seen once. Clinical histories supplied by participants themselves formed the basis of cohort assignment. CDR3 length equals 17 residues. Germline lookup yields CDR1 ENHRY and CDR2 SYGVKD. V was pared by 4 bases and J by 1 base, with 14 bases between. The chain combines TRBV10-3 with TRBJ2-6; D remains ambiguous. The sequenced sample was PBMCs or T cells enriched from blood (not recorded which). This receptor was identified in a woman between 25 and 40 years old who had recovered from COVID-19. The CDR3 reads CAISASRLVSGANVLTF. The CDR3 DNA is TGTGCCATCAGTGCTTCTCGGTTGGTATCTGGGGCCAACGTCCTGACTTTC.